This T cell receptor (beta chain) was found in a study of OX40 agonist ivuxolimab in advanced cancers. Study-wide context: The dose-escalation cohort had hepatocellular carcinoma, melanoma, renal cell or head and neck cancer. General study points: Some patients without response likewise showed low normalized clonal expansion.

The ends lost 10 bases at V and 2 bases at J; junction bases unmatched: 3. The CDR3 has 14 residues. Germline CDR1 is MNHNY and CDR2 is SVGAGI (reference sequence). Concerning this clone: The antigen is unknown.

Assay used: immunoSEQ multiplex PCR; TCRdb lists only in-frame clones, some missing. The repertoire holds 95,000 or so clones, with 92% as singletons. The TCR sequence derives from an adult with an advanced solid tumor such as melanoma, head and neck, liver or kidney cancer. Here the sequenced sample was CD4+ or CD8+ T cells sorted from blood, taken in a trial of the OX40 agonist ivuxolimab. The genes are TRBV6-6 and TRBJ2-2; 11 nucleotides agree with TRBD1. The CDR3 here is CATRTGGNTGELFF. The CDR3 coding sequence is TGTGCCACCCGGACAGGGGGCAACACCGGGGAGCTGTTTTTT.